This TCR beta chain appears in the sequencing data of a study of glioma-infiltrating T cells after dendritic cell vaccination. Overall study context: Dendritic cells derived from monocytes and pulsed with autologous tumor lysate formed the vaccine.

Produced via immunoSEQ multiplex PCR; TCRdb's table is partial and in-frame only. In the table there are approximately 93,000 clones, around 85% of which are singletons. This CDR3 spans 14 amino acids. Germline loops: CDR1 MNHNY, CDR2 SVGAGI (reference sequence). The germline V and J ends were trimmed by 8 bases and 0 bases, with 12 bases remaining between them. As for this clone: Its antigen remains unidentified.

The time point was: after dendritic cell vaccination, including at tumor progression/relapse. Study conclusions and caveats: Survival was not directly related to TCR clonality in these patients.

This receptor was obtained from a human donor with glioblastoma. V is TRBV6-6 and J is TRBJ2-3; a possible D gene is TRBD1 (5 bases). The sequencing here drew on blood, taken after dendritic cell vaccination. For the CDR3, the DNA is TGTGCCAGCGCAGGGCGATTAAGCACAGATACGCAGTATTTT. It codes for CASAGRLSTDTQYF.